Included here is one T cell receptor beta chain sequence, with context. This sample was included in a study of OX40 agonist ivuxolimab in advanced cancers. Sequencing used immunoSEQ multiplex PCR; TCRdb keeps in-frame clones, though not all of them. This sample yields about 58,000 clones, of which approximately 83% are seen a single time; approximately 1.5% belongs to the top ten. Germline values: CDR1 SGHNT, CDR2 YYREEE (reference sequence). The CDR3 loop spans 15 amino acids. V was shortened by 4 bases and J by 4 bases, with 12 bases between the two germline ends. Sample: CD4+ or CD8+ T cells sorted from blood, taken in a trial of the OX40 agonist ivuxolimab. The chain uses TRBV5-4 and TRBJ2-6; weak D call: TRBD2 (6 bases). This clonotype originated in an adult with an advanced solid tumor such as melanoma, head and neck, liver or kidney cancer. CDR3 sequence (DNA): TGTGCCAGCAGCGTCGGGGGTTCCGGGGCCAACGTCCTGACTTTC. Protein product: CASSVGGSGANVLTF.